The present entry profiles one T cell receptor beta chain with its context. Its antigen is unknown. This entry comes from a study of Ad26.COV2.S vaccination and SARS-CoV-2 variants. About the study: Into the muscle, Ad26.COV2.S was dosed once or twice, 56 days apart. Notes on the study in general: Spike-specific TCR breadth in vaccine recipients exceeded that seen in placebo recipients. Following vaccination, spike-specific CD8+ and CD4+ T cell responses reportedly exhibited substantial breadth.

Treatment: roughly 18 received Ad26.COV2.S at low or high dose, single or two shots; about 5 received placebo; per-sample allocation not given. The samples were gathered on day 63 after the first injection of vaccine or placebo. V lost 8 bases, J lost 6 bases, and 15 bases lay in between. Looked up from germline, CDR1 is KGHSH and CDR2 is LQKENI. CDR3 length: 13 amino acids. TCRdb's copy holds only in-frame clones and misses some; the assay was immunoSEQ multiplex PCR. Of approximately 420,000 clones listed, 85% to 90% are singletons. The clonotype originates from a person between 18 and 65 years old who received the Ad26.COV2.S COVID-19 vaccine or a placebo. Sequencing used peripheral blood, obtained in a trial of Ad26.COV2.S vaccine versus placebo. The chain has TRBV18 and TRBJ2-3; no definite D call. In nucleotides, the CDR3 is TGTGCCAGCCGACGCCCCCGACCGGATACGCAGTATTTT. The encoded protein is CASRRPRPDTQYF.